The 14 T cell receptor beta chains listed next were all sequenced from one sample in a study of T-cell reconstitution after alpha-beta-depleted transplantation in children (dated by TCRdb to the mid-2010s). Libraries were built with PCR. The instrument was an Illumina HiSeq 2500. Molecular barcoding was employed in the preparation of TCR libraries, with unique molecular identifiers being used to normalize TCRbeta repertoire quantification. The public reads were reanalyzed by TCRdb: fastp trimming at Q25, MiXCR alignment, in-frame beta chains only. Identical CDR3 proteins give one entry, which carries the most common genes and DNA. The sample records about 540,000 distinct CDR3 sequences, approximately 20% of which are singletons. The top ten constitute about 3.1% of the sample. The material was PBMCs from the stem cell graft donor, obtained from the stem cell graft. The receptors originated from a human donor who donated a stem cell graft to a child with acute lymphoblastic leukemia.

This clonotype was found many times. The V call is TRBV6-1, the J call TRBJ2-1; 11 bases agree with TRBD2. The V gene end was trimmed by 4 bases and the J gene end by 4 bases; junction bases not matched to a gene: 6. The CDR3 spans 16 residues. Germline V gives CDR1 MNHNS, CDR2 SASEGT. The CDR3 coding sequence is TGTGCCAGCAGTGTTGCTAGCGGGAGGCCTTACAATGAGCAGTTCTTC. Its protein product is CASSVASGRPYNEQFF.

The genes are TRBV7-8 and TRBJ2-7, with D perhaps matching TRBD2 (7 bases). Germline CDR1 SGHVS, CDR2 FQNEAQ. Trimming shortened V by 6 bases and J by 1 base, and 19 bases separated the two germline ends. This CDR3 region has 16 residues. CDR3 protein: CASSLARGASSYEQYF. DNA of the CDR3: TGTGCCAGCAGTCTGGCTCGGGGGGCATCATCCTACGAGCAGTACTTC.

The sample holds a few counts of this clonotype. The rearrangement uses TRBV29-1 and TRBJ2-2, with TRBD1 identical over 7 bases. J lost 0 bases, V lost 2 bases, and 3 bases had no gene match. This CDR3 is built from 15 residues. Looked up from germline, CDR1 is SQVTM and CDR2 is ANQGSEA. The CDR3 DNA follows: TGCAGCGTTGAAACAGGGGCTACGAACACCGGGGAGCTGTTTTTT. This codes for CSVETGATNTGELFF.

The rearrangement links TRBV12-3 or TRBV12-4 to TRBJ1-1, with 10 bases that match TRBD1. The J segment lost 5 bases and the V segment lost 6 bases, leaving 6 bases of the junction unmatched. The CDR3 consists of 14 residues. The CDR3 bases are TGTGCCAGCAGGTGGACAGGGGGTGGAACTGAAGCTTTCTTT. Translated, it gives CASRWTGGGTEAFF.

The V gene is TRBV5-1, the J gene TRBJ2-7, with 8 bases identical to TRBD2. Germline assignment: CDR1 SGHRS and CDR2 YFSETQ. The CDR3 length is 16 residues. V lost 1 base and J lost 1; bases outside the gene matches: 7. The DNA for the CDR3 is TGCGCCAGCAGCTTGTTAGAGACTAGCGCGTCCTACGAGCAGTACTTC. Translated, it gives CASSLLETSASYEQYF.

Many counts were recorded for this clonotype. CDR3 bases: TGTGCCAGCAGCCGTTGGGACAGGGCTTCAAATGAGCAGTTCTTC. Translated: CASSRWDRASNEQFF. The V and J genes are TRBV7-2 and TRBJ2-1, with 9 bases aligning to TRBD1. The CDR3 has 15 amino acids. CDR1 and CDR2 from the germline V gene are SGHTA and FQGNSA. The J segment lost 7 bases and the V segment lost 5 bases, leaving 9 bases of the junction unmatched. The full variable domain, rest sourced from reference TRBV7-2 and TRBJ2-1, is GAGVSQSPSNKVTEKGKDVELRCDPISGHTALYWYRQSLGQGLEFLIYFQGNSAPDKSGLPSDRFSAERTGGSVSTLTIQRTQQEDSAVYLCASSRWDRASNEQFFGPGTRLTVL.

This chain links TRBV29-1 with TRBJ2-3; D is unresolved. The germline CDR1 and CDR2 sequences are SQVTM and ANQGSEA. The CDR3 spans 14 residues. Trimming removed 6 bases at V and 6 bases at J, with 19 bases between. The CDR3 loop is CSVGQPFSSDTQYF. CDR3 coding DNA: TGCAGCGTCGGCCAGCCTTTTAGTAGCGATACGCAGTATTTT.

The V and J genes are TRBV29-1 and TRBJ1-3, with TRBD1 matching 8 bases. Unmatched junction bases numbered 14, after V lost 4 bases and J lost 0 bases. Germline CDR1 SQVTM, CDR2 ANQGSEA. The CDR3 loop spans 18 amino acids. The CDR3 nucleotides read TGCAGCGTTGTTGGGGCAGGGGGCTCATCCTTCTCTGGAAACACCATATATTTT. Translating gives CSVVGAGGSSFSGNTIYF.

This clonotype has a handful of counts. For the CDR3, the DNA is TGTGCCAGCAGCCAAGGCGCGAGGAGCTCCTACGAGCAGTACTTC. As protein: CASSQGARSSYEQYF. V gene TRBV3-1 combines with J gene TRBJ2-7; no firm D call. The CDR3 totals 15 residues. Germline V CDR1 and CDR2: LGHDT, YNNKEL (reference sequence). V was pared by 1 base and J by 0 bases, with 10 bases between.

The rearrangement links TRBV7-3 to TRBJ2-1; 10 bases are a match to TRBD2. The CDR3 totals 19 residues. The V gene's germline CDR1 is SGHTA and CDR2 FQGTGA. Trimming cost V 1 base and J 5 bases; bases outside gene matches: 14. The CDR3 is CASSLKTSWLAGADNEQFF. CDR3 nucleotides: TGTGCCAGCAGCTTAAAGACGTCGTGGCTAGCGGGAGCGGACAATGAGCAGTTCTTC.

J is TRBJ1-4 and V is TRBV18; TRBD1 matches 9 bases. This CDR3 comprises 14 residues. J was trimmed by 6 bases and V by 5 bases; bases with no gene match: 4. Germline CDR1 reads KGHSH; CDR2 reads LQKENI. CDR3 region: CASSTGQGHEKLFF. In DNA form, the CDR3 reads TGTGCCAGCTCAACTGGACAGGGGCATGAAAAACTGTTTTTT.

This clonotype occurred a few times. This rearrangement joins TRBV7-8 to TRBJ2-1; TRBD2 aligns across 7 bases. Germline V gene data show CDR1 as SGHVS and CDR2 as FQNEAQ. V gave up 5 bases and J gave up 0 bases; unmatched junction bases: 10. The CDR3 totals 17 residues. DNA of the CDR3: TGTGCCAGCAGCAGCCGCTCTAGCGGAAGCTCCTACAATGAGCAGTTCTTC. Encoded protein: CASSSRSSGSSYNEQFF.

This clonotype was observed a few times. The CDR3 loop is CASSAGTPFWQFF. The DNA for the CDR3 is TGCGCCAGCAGCGCCGGGACTCCCTTTTGGCAGTTCTTC. V is TRBV5-1 and J is TRBJ2-1, with D tentatively TRBD2 (6 bases). CDR1 SGHRS and CDR2 YFSETQ come from the germline V gene. CDR3 size: 13 residues. V was clipped by 4 bases and J by 12 bases, with 17 bases between them.

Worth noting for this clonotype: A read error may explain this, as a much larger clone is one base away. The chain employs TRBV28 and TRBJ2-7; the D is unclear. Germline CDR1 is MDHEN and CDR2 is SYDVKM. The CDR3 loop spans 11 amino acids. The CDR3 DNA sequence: TGTGCCACCAGTTCCCCCTACGAGCAGTACTTC. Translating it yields CATSSPYEQYF. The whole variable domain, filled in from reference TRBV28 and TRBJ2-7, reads DVKVTQSSRYLVKRTGEKVFLECVQDMDHENMFWYRQDPGLGLRLIYFSYDVKMKEKGDIPEGYSVSREKKERFSLILESASTNQTSMYLCATSSPYEQYFGPGTRLTVT.